One sample yielded the 9 T cell receptor beta chains listed below, sequenced in a study of regulatory T cells in long-lasting Graves disease. Indicated time point: persistent/refractory GD, antithyroid drugs over 5 years with positive TRAb. PBMC RNA served as the TCR library source. To make TCR beta libraries, researchers used iRepertoire HTBI primers and Arm-PCR of CDR3 regions. TCRdb called the multiplex PCR reads again in MiXCR, with one record for every CDR3 protein. The table lists about 450,000 distinct CDR3 sequences, about a quarter of them singletons. The sample consisted of peripheral blood mononuclear cells (PBMCs), taken when the disease was refractory, from a patient treated with antithyroid drugs. The receptor set was obtained from a female donor with Graves disease.

The chain joins TRBV4-2 to TRBJ2-4; 9 bases match TRBD1. CDR1 and CDR2 (germline): LGHNA, YNFKEQ. V was pared by 6 bases and J by 11 bases, with 5 bases of the junction left unmatched. CDR3 size: 12 residues. The CDR3 DNA follows: TGTGCCAGCAGTCGAACAGGGGGCGTTCAGTACTTC. As protein: CASSRTGGVQYF.

This clonotype was detected a few times. The chain is built from TRBV20-1 and TRBJ2-7; 10 bases line up with TRBD2. Germline CDR1 is DFQATT and CDR2 is SNEGSKA (reference sequence). This CDR3 spans 12 amino acids. V lost 6 bases, J lost 2 bases, and 1 base stayed unmatched. Here the CDR3 reads CSAGTSAYEQYF. The CDR3 nucleotides read TGCAGTGCCGGGACTAGCGCCTACGAGCAGTACTTC.

This clonotype showed up just a few times. The V gene is TRBV11-2, the J gene TRBJ2-2, with 10 bases that match TRBD2. V lost 3 bases, J lost 4 bases, and 11 bases stayed unmatched. The CDR3 is 18 amino acids. Germline CDR1 is SGHAT and CDR2 is FQNNGV. Written as DNA, the CDR3 is TGTGCCAGCAGCTTCCGAACTCTAGCGGGAGCGGGCACCGGGGAGCTGTTTTTT. It codes for CASSFRTLAGAGTGELFF. The full variable domain, its missing parts supplied by reference TRBV11-2 and TRBJ2-2, is EAGVAQSPRYKIIEKRQSVAFWCNPISGHATLYWYQQILGQGPKLLIQFQNNGVVDDSQLPKDRFSAERLKGVDSTLKIQPAKLEDSAVYLCASSFRTLAGAGTGELFFGEGSRLTVL.

This clonotype has a handful of counts. This chain connects TRBV7-2 to TRBJ1-2; D perhaps matches TRBD1 (5 bases). Trimming removed 4 bases at V and 6 bases at J, with 24 bases between. Germline V CDR1 and CDR2: SGHTA, FQGNSA. The CDR3 length is 17 residues. The CDR3 nucleotides are TGTGCCAGCAGCTCCCGAAGGGGTGGAGGGGTGTCCGATGGCTACACCTTC. Its translation is CASSSRRGGGVSDGYTF.

The rearrangement uses TRBV29-1 and TRBJ2-3; 7 bases fit TRBD1. V gave up 6 bases and J gave up 1 base; unmatched junction bases: 4. Germline V CDR1 and CDR2: SQVTM, ANQGSEA. The CDR3 loop spans 13 amino acids. CDR3 region: CSVDGQGTDTQYF. CDR3 coding DNA: TGCAGCGTCGACGGACAGGGCACAGATACGCAGTATTTT.

This clonotype was observed a few times. This chain connects TRBV29-1 to TRBJ2-7; no clear D. This CDR3 region has 13 residues. Trimming left V 0 bases short and J 3 bases short, with 9 bases between. Germline CDR1 SQVTM, CDR2 ANQGSEA. The CDR3 DNA follows: TGCAGCGTTGAAGATGAGGAGAGCTACGAGCAGTACTTC. It encodes CSVEDEESYEQYF.

The V gene is TRBV19, the J gene TRBJ1-5, with TRBD1 matching 11 bases. V dropped 3 bases and J dropped 9; count of bases not matched to a gene: 10. Germline values: CDR1 LNHDA, CDR2 SQIVND (reference sequence). CDR3 size: 16 residues. The CDR3 bases are TGTGCCAGTAGTATCACCGGGACAGGGGGATTTTCGCCCCAGCATTTT. This sequence encodes CASSITGTGGFSPQHF.

This clonotype turned up a few times. The chain uses TRBV20-1 and TRBJ1-1, with 10 bases aligning to TRBD1. The CDR3 extends over 14 amino acids. Germline V gene lookup returns CDR1 DFQATT and CDR2 SNEGSKA (reference sequence). The ends lost 5 bases at V and 0 bases at J; junction bases unmatched: 3. CDR3 in DNA: TGCAGTGCTGGGACAGGGGACATGAACACTGAAGCTTTCTTT. It translates to CSAGTGDMNTEAFF.

The table lists this clonotype with a few counts. The J gene is TRBJ1-3, the V gene TRBV19; unclear D gene. The CDR3 extends over 14 amino acids. CDR1 is LNHDA and CDR2 is SQIVND in the germline V gene (reference sequence). V lost 6 bases and J lost 0, with 9 bases in between. The CDR3 nucleotides read TGTGCCAGTAGGGAAGATCACTCTGGAAACACCATATATTTT. Encoded protein: CASREDHSGNTIYF. The full variable domain, its missing parts supplied by reference TRBV19 and TRBJ1-3, is DGGITQSPKYLFRKEGQNVTLSCEQNLNHDAMYWYRQDPGQGLRLIYYSQIVNDFQKGDIAEGYSVSREKKESFPLTVTSAQKNPTAFYLCASREDHSGNTIYFGEGSWLTVV.